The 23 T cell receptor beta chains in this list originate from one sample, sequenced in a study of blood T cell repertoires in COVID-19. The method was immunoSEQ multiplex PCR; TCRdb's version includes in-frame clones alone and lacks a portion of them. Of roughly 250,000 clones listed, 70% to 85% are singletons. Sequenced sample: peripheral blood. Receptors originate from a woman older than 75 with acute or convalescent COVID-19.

The CDR3 DNA reads TGCAGCGCGAAAGCTAGCGGGGGGATATACAATGAGCAGTTCTTC. Translation gives CSAKASGGIYNEQFF. The rearrangement uses TRBV29-1 and TRBJ2-1; 11 bases align to TRBD2. V shed 7 bases, J shed 4 bases, and the junction held 9 bases outside the gene matches. In germline, CDR1 is SQVTM, CDR2 ANQGSEA. This CDR3 is built from 15 residues.

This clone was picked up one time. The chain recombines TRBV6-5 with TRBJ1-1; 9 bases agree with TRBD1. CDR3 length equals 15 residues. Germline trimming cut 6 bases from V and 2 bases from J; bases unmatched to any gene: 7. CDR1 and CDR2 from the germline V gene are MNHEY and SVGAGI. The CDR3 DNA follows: TGTGCCAGCAGCCCGGACAGGGGTCTCAACACTGAAGCTTTCTTT. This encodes CASSPDRGLNTEAFF.

The CDR3 DNA sequence: TGCGCCAGCAGCCCGGAGGGGGGGGGCGTTTCACCCCTCCACTTT. It specifies CASSPEGGGVSPLHF. V gene TRBV4-1 combines with J gene TRBJ1-6, with D perhaps TRBD1 (6 bases). The V and J ends lost 4 bases and 9 bases respectively, with 16 bases between them. CDR1 and CDR2 (germline): MGHRA, YSYEKL. The CDR3 spans 15 residues.

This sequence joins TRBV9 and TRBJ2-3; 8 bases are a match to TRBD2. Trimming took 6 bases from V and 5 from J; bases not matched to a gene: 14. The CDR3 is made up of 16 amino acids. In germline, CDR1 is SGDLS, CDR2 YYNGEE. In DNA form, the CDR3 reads TGTGCCAGCAACTCCCTCGGGACTAGGAGTTTAGATACGCAGTATTTT. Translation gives CASNSLGTRSLDTQYF.

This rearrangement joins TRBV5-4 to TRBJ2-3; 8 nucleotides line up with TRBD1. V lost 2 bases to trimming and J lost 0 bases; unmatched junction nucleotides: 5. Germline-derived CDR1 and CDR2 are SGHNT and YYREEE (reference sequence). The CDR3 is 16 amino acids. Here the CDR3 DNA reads TGTGCCAGCAGCTTTGGCGGGGACAGGAGCACAGATACGCAGTATTTT. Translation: CASSFGGDRSTDTQYF.

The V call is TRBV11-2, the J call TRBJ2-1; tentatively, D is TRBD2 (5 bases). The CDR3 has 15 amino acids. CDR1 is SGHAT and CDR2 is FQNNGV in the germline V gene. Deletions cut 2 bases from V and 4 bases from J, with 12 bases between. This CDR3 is CASSLIETGYNEQFF. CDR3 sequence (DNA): TGTGCCAGCAGCTTAATCGAGACGGGATACAATGAGCAGTTCTTC. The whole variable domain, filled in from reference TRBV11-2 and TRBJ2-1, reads EAGVAQSPRYKIIEKRQSVAFWCNPISGHATLYWYQQILGQGPKLLIQFQNNGVVDDSQLPKDRFSAERLKGVDSTLKIQPAKLEDSAVYLCASSLIETGYNEQFFGPGTRLTVL.

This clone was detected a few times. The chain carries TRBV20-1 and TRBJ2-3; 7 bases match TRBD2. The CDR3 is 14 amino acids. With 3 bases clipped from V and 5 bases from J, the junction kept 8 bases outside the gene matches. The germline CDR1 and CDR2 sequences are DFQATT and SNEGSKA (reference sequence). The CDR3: CSASSSGVGDTQYF. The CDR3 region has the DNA TGCAGTGCTAGTTCTAGCGGCGTCGGAGATACGCAGTATTTT.

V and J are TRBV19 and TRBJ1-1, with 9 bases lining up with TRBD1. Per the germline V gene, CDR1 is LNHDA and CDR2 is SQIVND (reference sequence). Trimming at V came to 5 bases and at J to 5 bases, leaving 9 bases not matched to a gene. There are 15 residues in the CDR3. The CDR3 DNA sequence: TGTGCCAGTAGTGTGGGACAGGGTATAATGACTGAAGCTTTCTTT. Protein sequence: CASSVGQGIMTEAFF.

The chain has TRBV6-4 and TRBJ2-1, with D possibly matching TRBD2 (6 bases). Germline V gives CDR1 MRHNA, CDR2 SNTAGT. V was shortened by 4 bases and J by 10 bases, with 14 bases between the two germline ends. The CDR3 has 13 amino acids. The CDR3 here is CASSVWRDGEQFF. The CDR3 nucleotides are TGTGCCAGCAGTGTGTGGCGGGACGGGGAGCAGTTCTTC.

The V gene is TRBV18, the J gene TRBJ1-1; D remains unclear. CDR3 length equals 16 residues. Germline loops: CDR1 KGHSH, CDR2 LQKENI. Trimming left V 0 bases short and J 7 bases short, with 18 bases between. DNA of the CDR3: TGTGCCAGCTCACCACCCGGTTCGGGAAGCGGCCTTGAAGCTTTCTTT. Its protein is CASSPPGSGSGLEAFF.

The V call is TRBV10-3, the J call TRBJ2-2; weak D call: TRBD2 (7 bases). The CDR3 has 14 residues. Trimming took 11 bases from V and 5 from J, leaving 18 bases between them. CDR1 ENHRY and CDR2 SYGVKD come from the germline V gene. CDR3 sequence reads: CAVSGGPSTGELFF. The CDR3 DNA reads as TGTGCCGTTTCCGGGGGGCCTTCGACCGGGGAGCTGTTTTTT.

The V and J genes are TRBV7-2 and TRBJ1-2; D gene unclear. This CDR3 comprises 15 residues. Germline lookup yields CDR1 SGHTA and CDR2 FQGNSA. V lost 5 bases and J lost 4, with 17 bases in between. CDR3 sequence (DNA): TGTGCCAGCAGCCCAACGACGGCGGTCGTCTATGGCTACACCTTC. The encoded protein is CASSPTTAVVYGYTF.

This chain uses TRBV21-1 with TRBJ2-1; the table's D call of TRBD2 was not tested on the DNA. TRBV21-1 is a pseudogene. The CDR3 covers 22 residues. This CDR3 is CASSKARLKREGLIIIYNEQFF. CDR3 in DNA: TGTGCCAGCAGCAAAGCGAGGTTAAAGCGGGAGGGCCTTATTATCATCTACAATGAGCAGTTCTTC.

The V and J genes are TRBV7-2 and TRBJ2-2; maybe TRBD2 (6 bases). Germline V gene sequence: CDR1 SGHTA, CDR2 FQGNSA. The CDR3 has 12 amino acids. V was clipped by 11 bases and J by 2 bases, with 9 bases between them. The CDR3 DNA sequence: TGTGCCCGGGACTCCAACACCGGGGAGCTGTTTTTT. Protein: CARDSNTGELFF.

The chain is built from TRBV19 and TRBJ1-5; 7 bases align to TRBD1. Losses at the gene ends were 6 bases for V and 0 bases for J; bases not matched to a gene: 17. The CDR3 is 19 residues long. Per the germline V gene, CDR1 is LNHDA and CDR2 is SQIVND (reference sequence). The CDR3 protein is CASSPLPRDSFYSNQPQHF. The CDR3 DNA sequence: TGTGCCAGTAGCCCACTCCCTCGGGACAGTTTTTATAGCAATCAGCCCCAGCATTTT.

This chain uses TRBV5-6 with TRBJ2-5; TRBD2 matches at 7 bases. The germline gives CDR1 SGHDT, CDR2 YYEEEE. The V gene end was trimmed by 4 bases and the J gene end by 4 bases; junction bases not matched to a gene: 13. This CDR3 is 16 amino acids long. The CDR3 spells CASSLLGGSPGETQYF. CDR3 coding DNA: TGTGCCAGCAGCCTACTCGGCGGGAGCCCAGGAGAGACCCAGTACTTC.

The CDR3 protein is CASSGQGSGYTF. As DNA, the CDR3 is TGTGCCAGCAGTGGACAGGGGTCGGGCTACACCTTC. The chain employs TRBV2 and TRBJ1-2; 8 bases fit TRBD1. This CDR3 has 12 residues. From germline, CDR1 is SNHLY and CDR2 FYNNEI. J lost 8 bases, V lost 4 bases, and 3 bases had no gene match. Looking up the rest from reference TRBV2 and TRBJ1-2 gives the full variable domain: EPEVTQTPSHQVTQMGQEVILRCVPISNHLYFYWYRQILGQKVEFLVSFYNNEISEKSEIFDDQFSVERPDGSNFTLKIRSTKLEDSAMYFCASSGQGSGYTFGSGTRLTVV.

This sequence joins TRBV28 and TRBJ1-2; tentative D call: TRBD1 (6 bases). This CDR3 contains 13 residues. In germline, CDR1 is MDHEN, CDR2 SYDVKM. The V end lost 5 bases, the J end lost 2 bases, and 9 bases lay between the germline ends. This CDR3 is CASSPRGNYGYTF. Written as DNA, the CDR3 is TGTGCCAGCAGTCCCAGGGGAAACTATGGCTACACCTTC.

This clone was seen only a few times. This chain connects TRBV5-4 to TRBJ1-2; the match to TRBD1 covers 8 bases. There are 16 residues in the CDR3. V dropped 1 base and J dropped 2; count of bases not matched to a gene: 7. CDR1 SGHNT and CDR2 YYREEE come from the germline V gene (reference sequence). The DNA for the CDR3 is TGTGCCAGCAGCTTGACAGGGGGGGAGCGAAACTATGGCTACACCTTC. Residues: CASSLTGGERNYGYTF.

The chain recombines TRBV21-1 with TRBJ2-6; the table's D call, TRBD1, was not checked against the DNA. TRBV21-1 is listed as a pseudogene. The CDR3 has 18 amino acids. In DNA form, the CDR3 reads TGTGCCAGCAACATCCCGGGACAGGGATCATCTGGGGCCAACGTCCTGACTTTC. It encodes CASNIPGQGSSGANVLTF.

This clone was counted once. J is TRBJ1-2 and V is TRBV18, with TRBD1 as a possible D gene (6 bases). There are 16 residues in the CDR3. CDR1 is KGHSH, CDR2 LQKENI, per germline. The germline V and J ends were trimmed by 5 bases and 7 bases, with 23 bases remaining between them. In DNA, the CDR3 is TGTGCCAGCTCAGGCGCCGTTGTACAGGGAATCGGTGGCTACACCTTC. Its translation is CASSGAVVQGIGGYTF.

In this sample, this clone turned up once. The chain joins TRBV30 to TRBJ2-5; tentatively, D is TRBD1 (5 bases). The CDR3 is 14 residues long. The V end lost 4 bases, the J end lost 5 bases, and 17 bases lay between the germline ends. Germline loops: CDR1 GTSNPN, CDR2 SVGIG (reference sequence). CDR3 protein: CAWTLWGPRETQYF. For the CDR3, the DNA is TGTGCCTGGACTCTATGGGGCCCTCGGGAGACCCAGTACTTC.

CDR3 sequence: CASSLDSGEQYF. CDR3 nucleotides: TGTGCCAGCAGCTTAGACTCGGGAGAGCAGTACTTC. The genes are TRBV7-9 and TRBJ2-7; possible D gene TRBD2, 5 bases. Germline V gives CDR1 SEHNR, CDR2 FQNEAQ (reference sequence). The CDR3 has 12 residues. V lost 1 base, J lost 7 bases, and 8 bases lay in between.